This record covers a single TCR beta chain. These data belong to a study of control samples from healthy donors and cancer patients. CDR1 is SGHTS, CDR2 YDEGEE, per germline. V lost 4 bases, J lost 4 bases, and 10 bases stayed unmatched. This CDR3 comprises 16 residues. Generated by immunoSEQ multiplex PCR, the TCRdb table keeps only in-frame clones and is missing some. This table has about 20,000 clones, roughly 86% appearing once. The receptor comes from an older woman with colorectal cancer. Sequences were obtained from PBMCs. The chain couples TRBV5-8 to TRBJ1-3, with TRBD1 identical over 8 bases. CDR3: CASSRRDRSLGNTIYF. The CDR3 nucleotides are TGTGCCAGCAGCCGCCGGGACAGGTCTCTCGGAAACACCATATATTTT. Combining the CDR3 with reference TRBV5-8 and TRBJ1-3 gives the whole variable domain EAGVTQSPTHLIKTRGQQATLRCSPISGHTSVYWYQQALGLGLQFLLWYDEGEERNRGNFPPRFSGRQFPNYSSELNVNALELEDSALYLCASSRRDRSLGNTIYFGEGSWLTVV.